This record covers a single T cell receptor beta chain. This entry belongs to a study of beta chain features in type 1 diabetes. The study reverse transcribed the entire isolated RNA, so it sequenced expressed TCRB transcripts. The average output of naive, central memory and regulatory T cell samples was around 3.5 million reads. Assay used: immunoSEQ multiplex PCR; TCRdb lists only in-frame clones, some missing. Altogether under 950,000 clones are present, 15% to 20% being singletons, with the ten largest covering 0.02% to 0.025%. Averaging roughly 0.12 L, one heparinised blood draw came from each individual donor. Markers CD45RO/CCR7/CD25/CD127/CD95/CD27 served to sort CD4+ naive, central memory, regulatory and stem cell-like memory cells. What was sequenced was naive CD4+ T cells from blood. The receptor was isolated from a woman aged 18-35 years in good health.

CDR3 sequence reads: CASSLASGNTGELFF. The DNA for the CDR3 is TGTGCCAGCAGCTTAGCTAGCGGGAACACCGGGGAGCTGTTTTTT. The J gene is TRBJ2-2, the V gene TRBV7-9; tentatively, D is TRBD2 (6 bases). Trimming took 0 bases from V and 1 from J, leaving 6 bases between them. CDR1 and CDR2 from the germline V gene are SEHNR and FQNEAQ (reference sequence). The CDR3 totals 15 residues.